Shown below are 3 T cell receptor beta chains from a single sample sequenced in a study of T cell responses to AZD1222 COVID-19 vaccine. Repertoires were generated with immunoSEQ multiplex PCR, while TCRdb's copy carries only in-frame clones and drops some. Of 75,000 to 90,000 clones in the sample, 70% to 90% were seen once. The sample in question was peripheral blood, obtained on day 0 of AZD1222 vaccination. The receptors were sampled from an adult in good health.

This clone has just a few counts. The J gene is TRBJ2-2, the V gene TRBV27, with 8 bases that match TRBD1. Germline V gene lookup returns CDR1 MNHEY and CDR2 SMNVEV (reference sequence). This CDR3 has 16 amino acids. V gave up 5 bases and J gave up 6 bases; unmatched junction bases: 11. This chain's CDR3 is CASSPHAGGKAGELFF. The CDR3 DNA sequence: TGTGCCAGCAGTCCCCATGCAGGGGGCAAGGCCGGGGAGCTGTTTTTT.

The chain couples TRBV2 to TRBJ2-2, with D uncertain. V was pared by 7 bases and J by 0 bases, with 9 bases between. CDR1 is SNHLY and CDR2 is FYNNEI in the germline V gene. The CDR3 loop spans 14 amino acids. Here the CDR3 DNA reads TGTGCCAGCATGGACGGAGCGAACACCGGGGAGCTGTTTTTT. This sequence encodes CASMDGANTGELFF.

This chain connects TRBV10-1 to TRBJ1-5; maybe TRBD1 (6 bases). Trimming took off 5 bases at V and 2 bases at J, with 7 bases between the two ends. The germline V gene encodes CDR1 WNHNN and CDR2 SYGVQD (reference sequence). The CDR3 has 13 amino acids. CDR3 amino acids: CASSPGGNQPQHF. CDR3 DNA sequence: TGCGCCAGCAGTCCAGGGGGCAATCAGCCCCAGCATTTT.